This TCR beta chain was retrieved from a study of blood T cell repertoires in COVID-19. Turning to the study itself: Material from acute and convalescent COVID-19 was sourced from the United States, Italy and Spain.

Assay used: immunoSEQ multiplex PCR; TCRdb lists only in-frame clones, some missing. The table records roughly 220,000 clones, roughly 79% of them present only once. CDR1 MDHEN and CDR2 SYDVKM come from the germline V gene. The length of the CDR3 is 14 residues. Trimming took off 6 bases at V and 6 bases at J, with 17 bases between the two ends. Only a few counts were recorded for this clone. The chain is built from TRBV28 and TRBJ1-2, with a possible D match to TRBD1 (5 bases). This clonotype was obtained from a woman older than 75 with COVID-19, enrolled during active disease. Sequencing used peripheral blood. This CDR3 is CASSRVQGYNGYTF. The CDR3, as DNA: TGTGCCAGCAGCCGTGTTCAGGGATATAATGGCTACACCTTC.